These 8 T cell receptor beta chains originate from one sample sequenced in a study of T cells after yellow fever vaccination. MiXCR, applied by TCRdb to the 5' RACE reads, yields one record per CDR3 protein. The sample shows around 250,000 distinct CDR3 sequences, 6.9% of them seen only once. The specimen was CD4+ T cells sorted from PBMCs, collected 15 days after the yellow fever booster vaccination. The receptors stem from a young man who received the YFV17D yellow fever vaccine.

This clonotype was seen a handful of times. This chain connects TRBV11-1 to TRBJ2-2; TRBD2 matches at 7 bases. V lost 7 bases to trimming and J lost 2 bases; unmatched junction nucleotides: 4. CDR1 and CDR2 (germline): SGHAT, FQDESV (reference sequence). There are 14 residues in the CDR3. CDR3: CASTEGLNTGELFF. DNA for the CDR3: TGTGCCAGCACCGAGGGACTAAACACCGGGGAGCTGTTTTTT.

In this sample, this clonotype turned up many times. The chain uses TRBV24-1 and TRBJ1-2; D possibly corresponds to TRBD1 (6 bases). CDR1 KGHDR and CDR2 SFDVKD come from the germline V gene. The V end lost 3 bases, the J end lost 6 bases, and 13 bases lay between the germline ends. This CDR3 has 14 amino acids. The CDR3 DNA reads as TGTGCCACCAGTGATACCACAGGGATTAATGGCTACACCTTC. This gives the protein CATSDTTGINGYTF.

This clonotype was seen a few times. The chain recombines TRBV19 with TRBJ2-3; D remains unclear. Trimming took off 8 bases at V and 6 bases at J, with 3 bases between the two ends. The germline gives CDR1 LNHDA, CDR2 SQIVND (reference sequence). This CDR3 spans 9 amino acids. CDR3 sequence (DNA): TGTGCCAGTTTGGATACGCAGTATTTT. It encodes CASLDTQYF.

This sequence joins TRBV5-6 and TRBJ1-5, with D possibly being TRBD1 (6 bases). This CDR3 spans 15 amino acids. Per germline, CDR1 SGHDT and CDR2 YYEEEE. V lost 5 bases and J 3 bases, leaving 15 bases between the germline ends. CDR3 loop: CASSWGGAHNQPQHF. The CDR3 DNA reads TGTGCCAGCAGTTGGGGGGGGGCCCACAATCAGCCCCAGCATTTT.

The gene calls are TRBV7-2 and TRBJ2-3, with 7 bases that match TRBD2. This CDR3 has 15 amino acids. From germline, CDR1 is SGHTA and CDR2 FQGNSA. V lost 9 bases and J lost 5; bases outside the gene matches: 14. CDR3 loop: CASTPGGREQDTQYF. The DNA for the CDR3 is TGTGCCAGTACGCCGGGTGGGAGGGAGCAAGATACGCAGTATTTT.

This clonotype was detected ten times or more. CDR3: CASSLTEQYF. The CDR3 DNA is TGTGCCAGCAGCTTGACCGAGCAGTACTTC. J is TRBJ2-7 and V is TRBV7-3, with D uncertain. The CDR3 length is 10 residues. V was clipped by 3 bases and J by 6 bases, with 3 bases between them. Germline CDR1 reads SGHTA; CDR2 reads FQGTGA.

The rearrangement uses TRBV5-1 and TRBJ2-2; 12 bases agree with TRBD2. J lost 7 bases, V lost 4 bases, and 8 bases had no gene match. CDR1 is SGHRS and CDR2 is YFSETQ in the germline V gene. CDR3 length: 16 amino acids. This CDR3 reads CASSDGLAGSIGELFF. The DNA for the CDR3 is TGCGCCAGCAGCGATGGACTAGCGGGAAGTATCGGGGAGCTGTTTTTT.

This clonotype came up a few times. The chain carries TRBV7-2 and TRBJ2-1; 8 positions agree with TRBD2. Losses at the gene ends were 2 bases for V and 7 bases for J; bases not matched to a gene: 4. CDR3 length: 14 amino acids. From germline, CDR1 is SGHTA and CDR2 FQGNSA. The CDR3 nucleotides read TGTGCCAGCAGCTTACTGGGCGGGGGGAATGAGCAGTTCTTC. Protein product: CASSLLGGGNEQFF.